A selection of T cell receptor beta chains follows, all from one sample in a study of blood T cells in healthy people across ages. TCRdb ran MiXCR on the 5' RACE reads and lists one entry per CDR3 protein. The sample consists of 1,500,000 or so distinct CDR3 sequences, under 55% of them appearing once. Sequencing input: blood. The origin of the receptors is a woman between 18 and 29 years old in good health. Each CDR3 is given with its conserved first and last residue. Fields, in order: CDR3 protein, J gene, V gene, CDR3 length.

CSVEGPGAEDTQYF TRBJ2-3 TRBV29-1 14
CSAPGGNQPQHF TRBJ1-5 TRBV20-1 12
CSVGTLAYEQYF . TRBV29-1 12
CSASRSTGGLSYNEQFF TRBJ2-1 TRBV20-1 17
CSARGGSSNEKLFF TRBJ1-4 TRBV20-1 14
CASSESRGANQPQHF TRBJ1-5 TRBV25-1 15
CASSVQGSRGEKLFF TRBJ1-4 TRBV9 15
CASSWTPGLAGSKTSTDTQYF TRBJ2-3 TRBV12-3/TRBV12-4 21
CASSSTGVREKLFF TRBJ1-4 TRBV7-9 14
CSANSGGLITDRQYF TRBJ2-3 TRBV20-1 15
CASSWLQLRGGEKLFF TRBJ1-4 TRBV6-2/TRBV6-3 16
CASSQVGRASYNEQYF . TRBV4-1 16
CSVLGLAHEQFF TRBJ2-1 TRBV29-1 12
CSARPPIAASYNEQFF TRBJ2-1 TRBV20-1 16
CASSSTSPDTQYF TRBJ2-3 TRBV9 13
CSASSRAGNTIYF TRBJ1-3 TRBV20-1 13
CARSWGQGATEAFF TRBJ1-1 TRBV27 14
CASSSRSGVSNQPQHF TRBJ1-5 TRBV27 16
CSAPDRGGNQPQHF TRBJ1-5 TRBV20-1 14
CASSLAGLGAYEQYF . TRBV5-6 15
CASSSSGRGPDTQYF TRBJ2-3 TRBV12-3/TRBV12-4 15
CASVSSGGAGDTQYF TRBJ2-3 TRBV7-2 15
CSVLGPEGYEQYF TRBJ2-7 TRBV29-1 13
CASSQENTREQFF TRBJ2-1 TRBV4-2 13
CASSQDISASWGYGYTF TRBJ1-2 TRBV4-3 17
CSARDRWGGGYTF TRBJ1-2 TRBV20-1 13
CSVEESQGRDTQYF TRBJ2-3 TRBV29-1 14
CASTSTAGRTEAFF TRBJ1-1 TRBV6-5 14
CASSPDPGAEAFF TRBJ1-1 TRBV7-2 13
CASSLRPLGRFWAYEQYF TRBJ2-7 TRBV5-8 18
CASSPQGYYTGELFF TRBJ2-2 TRBV7-2 15
CASSGSVVHEQYF TRBJ2-4 TRBV9 13
CASSSRTGAYSNQPQHF TRBJ1-5 TRBV6-5 17
CSVPRRRADDNEQFF TRBJ2-1 TRBV20-1 15
CASIKPREAAFF TRBJ1-1 TRBV6-1 12
CASSEAGRGPLGYTF TRBJ1-2 TRBV2 15
CASSQVGLAWGGNEQYF TRBJ2-5 TRBV4-3 17
CASSSRLAERSYNEQFF TRBJ2-1 TRBV27 17
CSVVLGPFSYNEQFF TRBJ2-1 TRBV29-1 15
CASSLLKGTGFEQYF TRBJ2-7 TRBV11-2 15
CASSLKVGRPQETQYF TRBJ2-5 TRBV23-1 16
CASSPRQGRGDQPQHF TRBJ1-5 TRBV6-6 16
CASSQRNRGHNEQFF TRBJ2-1 TRBV3-1 15
CASTAGGTKNIQYF TRBJ2-4 TRBV7-8 14
CASSLTRSYTF TRBJ1-2 TRBV28 11
CASSPTGGPYYGYTF TRBJ1-2 TRBV7-9 15
CVSSQSPGTSTDTQYF TRBJ2-3 TRBV4-1 16
CSARERSGGLAGNEQFF TRBJ2-1 TRBV20-1 17
CASNIPQAHRQQYF TRBJ2-7 TRBV6-2/TRBV6-3 14
CSVEGGGNEQYF TRBJ2-7 TRBV29-1 12
CSARERWRFDYNEQFF TRBJ2-1 TRBV20-1 16
CASSQDLGPTLAFF TRBJ1-1 TRBV4-1 14
CASSSGGCEQYF TRBJ2-7 TRBV2 12